This TCR beta chain comes out of a study of shared clonotypes between healthy human individuals. Study information: Serving as donors were a couple of women and a few men, whose ages spanned 18 to 49.

Every donor, a Caucasian adult, lived in Nashville, Tennessee. J was trimmed by 7 bases and V by 2 bases; bases with no gene match: 11. Germline loops: CDR1 KGHSH, CDR2 LQKENI. The CDR3 spans 15 residues. It was across several immunoSEQ plates that each subset's genomic DNA was evenly split. Method: immunoSEQ multiplex PCR; TCRdb's copy keeps in-frame clones and lacks some. The sample carries roughly 510,000 clones, almost 80% recorded once. V usage is TRBV18 and J usage is TRBJ2-7, with 7 bases identical to TRBD1. This sequence was found in a woman in her thirties or forties in good health. Some clones in this sample may be carry-over from other donors' samples. Sequences were obtained from PBMCs. The CDR3 region has the DNA TGTGCCAGCTCACCAATCGTCTCGACAGGGCGGGAGCAGTACTTC. This codes for CASSPIVSTGREQYF.